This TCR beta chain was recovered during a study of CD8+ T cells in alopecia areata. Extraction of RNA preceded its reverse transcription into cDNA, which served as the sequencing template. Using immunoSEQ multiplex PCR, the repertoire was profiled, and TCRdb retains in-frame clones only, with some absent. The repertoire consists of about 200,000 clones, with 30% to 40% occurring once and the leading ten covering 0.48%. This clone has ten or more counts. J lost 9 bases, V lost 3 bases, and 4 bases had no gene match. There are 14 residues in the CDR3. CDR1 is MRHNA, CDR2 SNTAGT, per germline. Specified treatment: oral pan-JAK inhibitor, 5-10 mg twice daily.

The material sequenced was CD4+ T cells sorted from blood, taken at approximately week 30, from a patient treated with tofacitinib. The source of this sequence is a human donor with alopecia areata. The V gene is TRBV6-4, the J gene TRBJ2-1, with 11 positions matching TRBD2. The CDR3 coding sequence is TGTGCCAGCAGTGATCCCGGGACTAGCGGTGAGCAGTTCTTC. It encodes CASSDPGTSGEQFF.